This T cell receptor (beta chain) came from a study of T cell repertoires in cytomegalovirus infection. TCRdb itself ran the reads through MiXCR, one entry per CDR3 protein. Here the sample spans about 490,000 distinct CDR3 sequences, more than 20% being singletons. In the case of this clonotype: As yet, its antigen is unknown.

CDR1 is LGHNA and CDR2 is YSLEER in the germline V gene. Trimming took 0 bases from V and 0 from J, leaving 14 bases between them. CDR3 size: 17 residues. Regarding the study as a whole: Dominating the ex vivo response were HLA-C-restricted CMV-specific TCR beta clonotypes. People with CMV and the relevant HLA were identified by cumulative public TCR beta family frequency.

The source is a human donor in good health (CMV status not recorded). Some clones in this sample may be carry-over from other donors' samples. This chain joins TRBV4-3 and TRBJ1-2, with D possibly TRBD1 on 6 matching bases. Source material: PBMCs. CDR3 protein: CASSQDLRTASNYGYTF. CDR3 sequence (DNA): TGCGCCAGCAGCCAAGACTTGAGGACAGCATCTAACTATGGCTACACCTTC.